Each of the 10 T cell receptor beta chains below was sequenced from the same sample in a study of glioma-infiltrating T cells after dendritic cell vaccination. The method was immunoSEQ multiplex PCR; TCRdb's version includes in-frame clones alone and lacks a portion of them. This sample yields roughly 100,000 clones, of which 81% are seen a single time; roughly 12% belongs to the top ten. This specimen consisted of blood, obtained before dendritic cell vaccination. Receptors were obtained from a human donor with glioblastoma.

This clone was detected a few times. The chain employs TRBV6-5 and TRBJ1-1; a weak D match, TRBD1 (6 bases). Between the trimmed V and J ends, which lost 4 bases and 3 bases, there was a span of 9 bases. The CDR3 is made up of 13 amino acids. Germline V gene lookup returns CDR1 MNHEY and CDR2 SVGAGI. The CDR3 sequence is CASSFGTHTEAFF. CDR3 nucleotides: TGTGCCAGCAGTTTCGGGACACACACTGAAGCTTTCTTT.

The chain couples TRBV2 to TRBJ1-1, with 9 bases matching TRBD1. From germline, CDR1 is SNHLY and CDR2 FYNNEI. The CDR3 length is 14 residues. With 6 bases clipped from V and 1 base from J, the junction kept 3 bases outside the gene matches. CDR3 amino acids: CASSPGQGNTEAFF. The CDR3 DNA is TGTGCCAGCAGCCCGGGACAGGGGAACACTGAAGCTTTCTTT.

The chain links TRBV5-3 to TRBJ1-2; no clear D. TRBV5-3 is reported as an ORF; its role is uncertain. Trimming removed 2 bases at V and 11 bases at J, with 4 bases between. The CDR3 covers 9 residues. The CDR3 coding sequence is TGTGCCAGAAGCTTCCTGTACACCTTC. Protein product: CARSFLYTF.

The chain is built from TRBV9 and TRBJ1-4; D is perhaps TRBD1 (5 bases). The CDR3 is 14 residues long. Germline V CDR1 and CDR2: SGDLS, YYNGEE. V lost 3 bases to trimming and J lost 4 bases, with 10 bases between them. CDR3 coding DNA: TGTGCCAGCAGCGAGGCAGGGCGTAATGAAAAACTGTTTTTT. Its protein is CASSEAGRNEKLFF.

CDR3: CASSSGTSGYEQYF. In DNA, the CDR3 is TGTGCCAGCAGCTCCGGGACTTCGGGCTACGAGCAGTACTTC. The chain couples TRBV7-9 to TRBJ2-7; TRBD2 is a possible D gene (6 bases). Trimming cost V 4 bases and J 3 bases, with 13 bases left between them. CDR3 length: 14 residues. CDR1 is SEHNR and CDR2 is FQNEAQ in the germline V gene (reference sequence).

As for this clone: Other DNA sequences in this specimen translate into the identical CDR3. The CDR3 is CASSVLSGEADTQYF. CDR3 in DNA: TGTGCCAGCAGCGTATTGTCAGGGGAAGCAGATACGCAGTATTTT. The chain links TRBV9 to TRBJ2-3, with a tentative D call TRBD1 (6 bases). Trimming pared 1 base from V and 4 bases from J, leaving 13 bases between. The CDR3 covers 15 residues. The germline V gene has CDR1 SGDLS and CDR2 YYNGEE.

The chain employs TRBV6-5 and TRBJ1-2, with a possible D match to TRBD1 (5 bases). This CDR3 comprises 15 residues. Germline V gene sequence: CDR1 MNHEY, CDR2 SVGAGI. V was shortened by 7 bases and J by 0 bases, with 15 bases between the two germline ends. The CDR3 region is CASTTGVEANYGYTF. Here the CDR3 DNA reads TGTGCCAGCACCACAGGCGTTGAAGCTAACTATGGCTACACCTTC.

This rearrangement joins TRBV7-9 to TRBJ2-1; perhaps TRBD2 as D (5 bases). With 6 bases removed from V and 6 bases from J, the gap between germline ends came to 12 bases. This CDR3 comprises 13 residues. The V gene's germline CDR1 is SEHNR and CDR2 FQNEAQ (reference sequence). CDR3 nucleotide sequence: TGTGCCAGCAGGCTAGCAGTCTCCAATGAGCAGTTCTTC. It yields the protein CASRLAVSNEQFF.

The chain recombines TRBV5-6 with TRBJ1-2; TRBD1 is a possible D gene (6 bases). The V gene's germline CDR1 is SGHDT and CDR2 YYEEEE. The CDR3 runs to 13 residues. Trimming took 0 bases from V and 8 from J, leaving 11 bases between them. CDR3 DNA sequence: TGTGCCAGCAGCTTGGTACAGGGTGGCGGCTACACCTTC. Its protein product is CASSLVQGGGYTF. The whole variable domain, filled in from reference TRBV5-6 and TRBJ1-2, reads DAGVTQSPTHLIKTRGQQVTLRCSPKSGHDTVSWYQQALGQGPQFIFQYYEEEERQRGNFPDRFSGHQFPNYSSELNVNALLLGDSALYLCASSLVQGGGYTFGSGTRLTVV.

A few counts support this clone. V and J are TRBV18 and TRBJ2-5; D is undetermined. The CDR3 loop spans 15 amino acids. Germline V gene sequence: CDR1 KGHSH, CDR2 LQKENI. The ends were cut back, 4 bases at V and 1 base at J, with 13 bases in the middle. The CDR3 loop is CASSLRHPPQETQYF. The CDR3 nucleotides read TGTGCCAGCTCACTAAGACATCCTCCCCAAGAGACCCAGTACTTC.